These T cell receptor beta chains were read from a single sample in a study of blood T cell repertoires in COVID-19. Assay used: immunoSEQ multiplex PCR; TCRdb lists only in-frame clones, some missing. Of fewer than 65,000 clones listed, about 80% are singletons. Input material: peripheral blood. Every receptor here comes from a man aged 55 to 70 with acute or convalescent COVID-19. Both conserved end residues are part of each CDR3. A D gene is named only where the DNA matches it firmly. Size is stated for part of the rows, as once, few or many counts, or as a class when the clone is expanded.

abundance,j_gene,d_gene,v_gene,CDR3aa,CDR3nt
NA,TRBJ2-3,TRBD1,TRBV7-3,CASSLGQGGADTQYF,TGTGCCAGCAGCTTAGGACAGGGTGGGGCAGATACGCAGTATTTT
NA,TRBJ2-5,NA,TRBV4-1,CASSRGSETQYF,TGCGCCAGCAGCAGGGGGTCTGAGACCCAGTACTTC
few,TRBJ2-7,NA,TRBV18,CASQDSRSYEQYF,TGTGCCAGCCAGGACTCCCGCTCCTACGAGCAGTACTTC
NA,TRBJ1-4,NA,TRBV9,CASSVAGVNGEKLFF,TGTGCCAGCAGCGTAGCGGGGGTTAATGGTGAAAAACTGTTTTTT
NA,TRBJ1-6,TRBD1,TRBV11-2,CASSLGQGGSPLHF,TGTGCCAGCAGCCTCGGACAGGGAGGTTCACCCCTCCACTTT
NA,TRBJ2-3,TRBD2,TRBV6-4,CASSPGGETDTQYF,TGTGCCAGCAGCCCGGGGGGGGAGACAGATACGCAGTATTTT
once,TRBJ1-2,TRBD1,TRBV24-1,CATSDGAPQGISQGYTF,TGTGCCACCAGTGATGGGGCCCCACAGGGGATAAGTCAGGGCTACACCTTC
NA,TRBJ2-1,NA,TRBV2,CASSEARVDEQFF,TGTGCCAGCAGTGAAGCGCGAGTGGATGAGCAGTTCTTC
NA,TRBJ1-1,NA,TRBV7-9,CASRLLQAQGPEAFF,TGTGCCAGCAGGCTTTTACAGGCCCAGGGGCCTGAAGCTTTCTTT
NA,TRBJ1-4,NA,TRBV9,CASSVGQATNEKLFF,TGTGCCAGCAGCGTAGGACAGGCAACTAATGAAAAACTGTTTTTT
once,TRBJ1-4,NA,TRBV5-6,CASSLGQKATNEKLFF,TGTGCCAGCAGCTTGGGACAGAAAGCAACTAATGAAAAACTGTTTTTT
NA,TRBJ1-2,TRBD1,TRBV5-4,CASSWDRNYGYTF,TGTGCCAGCAGCTGGGACAGGAACTATGGCTACACCTTC
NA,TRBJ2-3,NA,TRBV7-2,CASSPAWGGTDTQYF,TGTGCCAGCAGCCCCGCCTGGGGGGGCACAGATACGCAGTATTTT
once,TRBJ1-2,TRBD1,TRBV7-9,CASSLAGTGSSYGYTF,TGTGCCAGCAGCTTAGCAGGGACAGGGAGTAGCTATGGCTACACCTTC
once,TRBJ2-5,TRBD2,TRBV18,CASSSRTSGGRYQETQYF,TGTGCCAGCTCATCCCGGACTAGCGGGGGAAGGTACCAAGAGACCCAGTACTTC
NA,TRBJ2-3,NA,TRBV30,CAWSPGGGGNGGTQYF,TGTGCCTGGAGCCCCGGCGGTGGGGGGAACGGAGGTACGCAGTATTTT
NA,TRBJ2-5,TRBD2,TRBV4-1,CASSQGTSAQETQYF,TGCGCCAGCAGCCAGGGGACTAGCGCCCAAGAGACCCAGTACTTC
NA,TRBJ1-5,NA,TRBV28,CASIRMSGDNQPQHF,TGTGCCAGCATTCGAATGTCGGGAGACAATCAGCCCCAGCATTTT
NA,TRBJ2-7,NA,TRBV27,CASSLSRKYEQYF,TGTGCCAGCAGTTTATCGAGGAAATACGAGCAGTACTTC
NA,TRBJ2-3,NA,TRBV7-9,CASSPPGVSTDTQYF,TGTGCCAGCAGCCCCCCGGGGGTGAGCACAGATACGCAGTATTTT
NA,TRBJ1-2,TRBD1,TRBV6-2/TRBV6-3,CASSLLRTGLDGYTF,TGTGCCAGCAGCCTATTGCGGACAGGGTTGGATGGCTACACCTTC
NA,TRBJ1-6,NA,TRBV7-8,CASRGTRNSPLHF,TGTGCCTCCCGAGGGACACGGAATTCACCCCTCCACTTT
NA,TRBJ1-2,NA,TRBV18,CASSPKGDYGYTF,TGTGCCAGCTCACCCAAGGGGGACTATGGCTACACCTTC
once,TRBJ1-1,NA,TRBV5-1,CASSLAFQDTEAFF,TGCGCCAGCAGCTTGGCCTTTCAGGACACTGAAGCTTTCTTT